The sequence of this T cell receptor (beta chain) was determined in a study of T-cell reconstitution after alpha-beta-depleted transplantation in children. V was pared by 3 bases and J by 5 bases, with 14 bases between. From germline, CDR1 is KGHSH and CDR2 LQKENI. The CDR3 has 15 amino acids. Preparation of the TCRbeta library involved a method that used unique molecular identifiers. TCRdb re-called the PCR reads with MiXCR, one entry per CDR3 protein. This sample has over 550,000 distinct CDR3 sequences, with roughly a tenth found just once. The chain uses TRBV18 and TRBJ2-1; D is ambiguous. The TCR was taken from a human donor who donated a stem cell graft to a child with acute myeloid leukemia. Source: PBMCs from the stem cell graft donor, taken from the stem cell graft. The CDR3 DNA reads TGTGCCAGCTCACCTACGGAATCGGGCCACAATGAGCAGTTCTTC. Encoded protein: CASSPTESGHNEQFF.